These T cell receptor beta chains were read from a single sample in a study of T cell responses to AZD1222 COVID-19 vaccine. Profiled with immunoSEQ multiplex PCR; TCRdb holds only in-frame clones, not every one. Of about 190,000 clones in the sample, about nine tenths were seen once. The sequenced sample was peripheral blood, obtained on day 0 of AZD1222 vaccination. The receptors shown here come from an adult in good health. CDR3s include the opening cysteine and the closing phenylalanine or tryptophan. A D gene is named only where the DNA matches it firmly. Some rows have no size entry. The others give once, few or many, or a class for an expanded clone.

V: TRBV6-2/TRBV6-3; J: TRBJ2-2; size: -; D: -; DNA: TGTGCCAGCAGCCTATTACCGCTGGAGCTGTTTTTT; CDR3: CASSLLPLELFF
V: TRBV18; J: TRBJ1-2; size: -; D: -; DNA: TGTGCCAGCTCACCGGAGCCAGGGGCTAACTATGGCTACACCTTC; CDR3: CASSPEPGANYGYTF
V: TRBV11-2; J: TRBJ2-5; size: -; D: -; DNA: TGTGCCAGCAGCAAGATCCGGTGGGAGACCCAGTACTTC; CDR3: CASSKIRWETQYF
V: TRBV6-5; J: TRBJ2-7; size: once; D: -; DNA: TGTGCCAGCAGTCTACAGGGCACCTACGAGCAGTACTTC; CDR3: CASSLQGTYEQYF
V: TRBV9; J: TRBJ2-1; size: -; D: TRBD2; DNA: TGTGCCAGCAGCGTTTCGGGAGGGGGTGTTGAGCAGTTCTTC; CDR3: CASSVSGGGVEQFF
V: TRBV7-2; J: TRBJ1-2; size: once; D: -; DNA: TGTGCCAGCAGCTTAGCGGGTTCTGGTGGCTACACCTTC; CDR3: CASSLAGSGGYTF
V: TRBV4-1; J: TRBJ2-5; size: -; D: TRBD2; DNA: TGCGCCAGCAGCCATGGGACTAGCGGGGGGGGTCACCAAGAGACCCAGTACTTC; CDR3: CASSHGTSGGGHQETQYF
V: TRBV18; J: TRBJ1-1; size: -; D: TRBD1; DNA: TGTGCCAGCTCACCCCAGGGGGGCGCGATTGAAGCTTTCTTT; CDR3: CASSPQGGAIEAFF
V: TRBV27; J: TRBJ1-1; size: -; D: -; DNA: TGTGCCAGCAGTGCCACCCCCTCGGGGGAGAGGAAAGCTTTCTTT; CDR3: CASSATPSGERKAFF
V: TRBV21-1; J: TRBJ2-7; size: -; D: -; DNA: TGTGCCAGCAGCAAAAATGCCAATGATGAACTTCCCGAGCAGTACTTC; CDR3: CASSKNANDELPEQYF
V: TRBV9; J: TRBJ2-7; size: -; D: -; DNA: TGTGCCAGCAGCGATCGGAGCTCCTACGAGCAGTACTTC; CDR3: CASSDRSSYEQYF
V: TRBV5-6; J: TRBJ2-7; size: -; D: -; DNA: TGTGCCAGCAGCTTGGAAACGTCCTACGAGCAGTACTTC; CDR3: CASSLETSYEQYF
V: TRBV20-1; J: TRBJ2-7; size: -; D: -; DNA: TGCAGTGCCCCTCGGGCCTACGAGCAGTACTTC; CDR3: CSAPRAYEQYF
V: TRBV4-2; J: TRBJ2-3; size: -; D: TRBD2; DNA: TGTGCCAGCAGCCAAGAAGCGGGGGGGCTTGGAGATACGCAGTATTTT; CDR3: CASSQEAGGLGDTQYF
V: TRBV5-6; J: TRBJ1-3; size: -; D: TRBD1; DNA: TGTGCCAGCAGCTTGACAGGGGGCTCTGGAAACACCATATATTTT; CDR3: CASSLTGGSGNTIYF
V: TRBV15; J: TRBJ2-2; size: -; D: -; DNA: TGTGCCACCAGCAGAGCCCCCAGGAACACCGGGGAGCTGTTTTTT; CDR3: CATSRAPRNTGELFF
V: TRBV5-1; J: TRBJ1-4; size: -; D: TRBD1; DNA: TGCGCCAGCAGCACACCAGACAGGGGCGCAGGTGAAAAACTGTTTTTT; CDR3: CASSTPDRGAGEKLFF
V: TRBV18; J: TRBJ1-4; size: -; D: -; DNA: TGTGCCAGCTCACGACGCCCCCGGGACATTGCAACTAATGAAAAACTGTTTTTT; CDR3: CASSRRPRDIATNEKLFF
V: TRBV5-4; J: TRBJ2-7; size: -; D: -; DNA: TGTGCCAGCAGCTTGGAACGCGACAACGAGCAGTACTTC; CDR3: CASSLERDNEQYF
V: TRBV11-3; J: TRBJ2-5; size: once; D: -; DNA: TGTGCCAGCAGCTTAGGGGACGCAGGGACCCAGTACTTC; CDR3: CASSLGDAGTQYF
V: TRBV6-2/TRBV6-3; J: TRBJ2-7; size: -; D: -; DNA: TGTGCCAGCAGTTACTCGAAGGCGCCGGGTACTTACGAGCAGTACTTC; CDR3: CASSYSKAPGTYEQYF
V: TRBV2; J: TRBJ2-7; size: -; D: -; DNA: TGTGCCAGCAGTGAAATTTCTGGGCCCGGCGAGCAGTACTTC; CDR3: CASSEISGPGEQYF
V: TRBV19; J: TRBJ1-6; size: -; D: -; DNA: TGTGCCAGTCGGGTCAGCTCCTATAATTCACCCCTCCACTTT; CDR3: CASRVSSYNSPLHF
V: TRBV3-1/TRBV3-2; J: TRBJ2-5; size: -; D: -; DNA: TGTGCCAGCAGCCAAGAAGGAGCCCAGTACTTC; CDR3: CASSQEGAQYF
V: TRBV29-1; J: TRBJ2-5; size: -; D: -; DNA: TGCAGCGTTGAAGATGGGTCAGGGCCAGAGACCCAGTACTTC; CDR3: CSVEDGSGPETQYF
V: TRBV3-1/TRBV3-2; J: TRBJ1-6; size: -; D: -; DNA: TGTGCCAGCAGCCAACGGGAGGGAGGCTCACCCCTCCACTTT; CDR3: CASSQREGGSPLHF
V: TRBV7-2; J: TRBJ2-7; size: once; D: -; DNA: TGTGCCAGCAGCTTAGGGGTAGTCGGACTGGGGCAATATGAGCAGTACTTC; CDR3: CASSLGVVGLGQYEQYF
V: TRBV27; J: TRBJ2-7; size: -; D: TRBD2; DNA: TGTGCCAGCAGTATCCGCGGGACTAGCGGGGAGACCTACGAGCAGTACTTC; CDR3: CASSIRGTSGETYEQYF
V: TRBV18; J: TRBJ2-5; size: -; D: TRBD2; DNA: TGTGCCAGCTCACCGGCGCTAGCGGGGGTGGAAGAGACCCAGTACTTC; CDR3: CASSPALAGVEETQYF
V: TRBV6-4; J: TRBJ2-3; size: -; D: TRBD2; DNA: TGTGCCAGCAGTGACACGGGAGGGGGCACAGATACGCAGTATTTT; CDR3: CASSDTGGGTDTQYF
V: TRBV7-9; J: TRBJ1-4; size: -; D: -; DNA: TGTGCCAGCAGCCAACCGGAATGGAGGGGTGAAAAACTGTTTTTT; CDR3: CASSQPEWRGEKLFF
V: TRBV5-1; J: TRBJ1-6; size: -; D: -; DNA: TGCGCCAGCAGCTTGGCGCAAGAGTTATCGAATTCACCCCTCCACTTT; CDR3: CASSLAQELSNSPLHF
V: TRBV15; J: TRBJ1-5; size: -; D: -; DNA: TGTGCCACCAGCAGAGGTAATGACGTACTTAATCAGCCCCAGCATTTT; CDR3: CATSRGNDVLNQPQHF
V: TRBV29-1; J: TRBJ1-1; size: -; D: -; DNA: TGCAGCGTTGTGGGGGTCCTTGGCGGGAACACTGAAGCTTTCTTT; CDR3: CSVVGVLGGNTEAFF
V: TRBV21-1; J: TRBJ1-2; size: -; D: -; DNA: TGTGCCAGCAGCAAACTTCCGGGGGCGTATGGCTACACCTTC; CDR3: CASSKLPGAYGYTF
V: TRBV18; J: TRBJ1-2; size: -; D: -; DNA: TGTGCCAGCTCCCCATATGAGGGGGATAACTATGGCTACACCTTC; CDR3: CASSPYEGDNYGYTF
V: TRBV4-3; J: TRBJ1-4; size: -; D: -; DNA: TGCGCCAGCAGCCAGGAAGCAAGGGGGATAAATGAAAAACTGTTTTTT; CDR3: CASSQEARGINEKLFF
V: TRBV5-1; J: TRBJ1-1; size: -; D: TRBD1; DNA: TGCGCCAGCAGCTCGCAGGGGGTGAACACTGAAGCTTTCTTT; CDR3: CASSSQGVNTEAFF
V: TRBV13; J: TRBJ2-5; size: -; D: -; DNA: TGTGCCAGCAGCTTAAGGTACCAAGAGACCCAGTACTTC; CDR3: CASSLRYQETQYF
V: TRBV28; J: TRBJ1-5; size: few; D: TRBD1; DNA: TGTGCCAGCAGTGACAGGGGAAATCAGCCCCAGCATTTT; CDR3: CASSDRGNQPQHF
V: TRBV19; J: TRBJ2-1; size: -; D: -; DNA: TGTGCCAGTAGTATCGACACTAGCTACAATGAGCAGTTCTTC; CDR3: CASSIDTSYNEQFF
V: TRBV5-4; J: TRBJ1-6; size: once; D: -; DNA: TGTGCCAGCAGCTTGCGGTCCTCAGAGGGCTGGAGACTCAATTCACCCCTCCACTTT; CDR3: CASSLRSSEGWRLNSPLHF
V: TRBV28; J: TRBJ2-1; size: -; D: -; DNA: TGTGCCAGCAGTTTAGACAGCCCCTACAATGAGCAGTTCTTC; CDR3: CASSLDSPYNEQFF
V: TRBV10-1; J: TRBJ2-1; size: -; D: TRBD2; DNA: TGCGCCAGCAGTGAGTCGGCTAGCGGTTACAATGAGCAGTTCTTC; CDR3: CASSESASGYNEQFF
V: TRBV6-4; J: TRBJ2-4; size: -; D: TRBD1; DNA: TGTGCCAGCCATAGAACTCGCAGGGGGACCAAAAACATTCAGTACTTC; CDR3: CASHRTRRGTKNIQYF
V: TRBV7-6; J: TRBJ2-2; size: -; D: -; DNA: TGTGCCAGCACCCTATACGGGGAGCTGTTTTTT; CDR3: CASTLYGELFF
V: TRBV29-1; J: TRBJ1-1; size: -; D: -; DNA: TGCAGCGTTGAGTATCGGGGAGCTGAAGCTTTCTTT; CDR3: CSVEYRGAEAFF
V: TRBV11-2; J: TRBJ2-1; size: -; D: TRBD1; DNA: TGTGCCAGCAGCTCGGGACAGGGGGCTAACCTCTACAATGAGCAGTTCTTC; CDR3: CASSSGQGANLYNEQFF
V: TRBV6-5; J: TRBJ2-5; size: -; D: -; DNA: TGTGCCAGCTCCGTTTGGGGAGAGACCCAGTACTTC; CDR3: CASSVWGETQYF
V: TRBV6-2/TRBV6-3; J: TRBJ1-1; size: -; D: -; DNA: TGTGCCAGCAGTTATACGGTTTTCACAAGGGGGGATGAAGCTTTCTTT; CDR3: CASSYTVFTRGDEAFF
V: TRBV7-2; J: TRBJ2-7; size: few; D: -; DNA: TGTGCCAGCAGCCTCAAGGGGAGGGGGGGCACCTACGAGCAGTACTTC; CDR3: CASSLKGRGGTYEQYF
V: TRBV6-5; J: TRBJ2-3; size: once; D: TRBD1; DNA: TGTGCCACCGCGCGGGACAGGGGCAGCACAGATACGCAGTATTTT; CDR3: CATARDRGSTDTQYF
V: TRBV19; J: TRBJ1-2; size: -; D: -; DNA: TGTGCCAGTAGTATTGCTGGGGCGCCTGTTAACTATGGCTACACCTTC; CDR3: CASSIAGAPVNYGYTF
V: TRBV7-8; J: TRBJ2-7; size: once; D: -; DNA: TGTGCCAGCAGCCCTCAGATGGTAGGCTACGAGCAGTACTTC; CDR3: CASSPQMVGYEQYF
V: TRBV3-1/TRBV3-2; J: TRBJ1-2; size: -; D: -; DNA: TGTGCCAGCAGCCGGGACAAACCTAACTATGGCTACACCTTC; CDR3: CASSRDKPNYGYTF
V: TRBV19; J: TRBJ2-2; size: -; D: -; DNA: TGTGCCAGTAGTATTTACCCAACGAACACCGGGGAGCTGTTTTTT; CDR3: CASSIYPTNTGELFF
V: TRBV3-1/TRBV3-2; J: TRBJ2-7; size: -; D: -; DNA: TGTGCCGCAGCGAGGACAGCAGGATTATACGAGCAGTACTTC; CDR3: CAAARTAGLYEQYF
V: TRBV27; J: TRBJ1-2; size: few; D: -; DNA: TGTGCCAGCAGTCCCACCTCTCTGCCGACCGAGAGCTATGGCTACACCTTC; CDR3: CASSPTSLPTESYGYTF
V: TRBV7-2; J: TRBJ2-7; size: -; D: -; DNA: TGTGCCAGCACCCCCCGCCCGGGGGCCTACGAGCAGTACTTC; CDR3: CASTPRPGAYEQYF